This paragraph reports one TCR beta chain. Its antigen is unknown. RNA was extracted with the RNeasy kit, and a quantity of roughly 0.45 to 1 ug was reverse transcribed using random hexamers. In TCRdb, the immunoSEQ multiplex PCR reads were re-called with MiXCR into one record per CDR3 protein. The profile shows tens of thousands of distinct CDR3 sequences, more than 90% of them singletons. The study sequenced TCR beta in blood CD8+ and CD4+ T cells. Both CD4+ and CD8+ T cells were negatively isolated, and TEMRA cells underwent FACS enrichment. The data were taken from a study of CD8 T cells in Susac syndrome. Whole-study results and caveats: Acknowledgment was made by the study that its TCR sequencing and HLA analysis involved a relatively small number of individuals.

The CDR3 consists of 13 residues. V was pared by 3 bases and J by 7 bases, with 12 bases between. Germline V CDR1 and CDR2: MNHEY, SMNVEV (reference sequence). This rearrangement joins TRBV27 to TRBJ1-2; no clear D gene. Sequencing was carried out using CD8+ T cells from PBMCs. This clonotype was obtained from a human donor in good health. The CDR3 is CASSFGPQRGYTF. CDR3 DNA: TGTGCCAGCAGTTTCGGGCCGCAGCGTGGCTACACCTTC.